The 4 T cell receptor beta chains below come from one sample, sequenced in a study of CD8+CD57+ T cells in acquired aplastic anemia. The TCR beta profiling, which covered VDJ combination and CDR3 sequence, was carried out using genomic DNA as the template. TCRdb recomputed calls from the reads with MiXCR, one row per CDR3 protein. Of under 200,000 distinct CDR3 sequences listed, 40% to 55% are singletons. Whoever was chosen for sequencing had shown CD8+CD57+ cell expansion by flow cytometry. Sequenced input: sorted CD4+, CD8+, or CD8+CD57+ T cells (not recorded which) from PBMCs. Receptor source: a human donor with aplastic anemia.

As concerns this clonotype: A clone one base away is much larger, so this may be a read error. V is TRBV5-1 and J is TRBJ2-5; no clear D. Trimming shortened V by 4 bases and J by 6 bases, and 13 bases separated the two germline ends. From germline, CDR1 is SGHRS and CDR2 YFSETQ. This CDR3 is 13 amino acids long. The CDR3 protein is CASSLGQRQTQYF. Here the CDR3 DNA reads TGCGCCAGCAGCCTGGGCCAGAGACAGACCCAGTACTTC.

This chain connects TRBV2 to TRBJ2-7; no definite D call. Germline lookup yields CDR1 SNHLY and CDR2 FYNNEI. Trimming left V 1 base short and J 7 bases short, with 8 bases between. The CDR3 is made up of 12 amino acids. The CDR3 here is CASSEGSFEQYF. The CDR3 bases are TGTGCCAGCAGTGAAGGATCGTTTGAGCAGTACTTC.

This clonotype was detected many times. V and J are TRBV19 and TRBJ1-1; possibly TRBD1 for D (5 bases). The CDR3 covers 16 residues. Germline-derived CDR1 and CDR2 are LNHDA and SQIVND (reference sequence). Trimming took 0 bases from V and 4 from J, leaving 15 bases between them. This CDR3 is CASSIDRRGVGTEAFF. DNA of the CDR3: TGTGCCAGTAGTATAGATCGAAGGGGTGTCGGCACTGAAGCTTTCTTT.

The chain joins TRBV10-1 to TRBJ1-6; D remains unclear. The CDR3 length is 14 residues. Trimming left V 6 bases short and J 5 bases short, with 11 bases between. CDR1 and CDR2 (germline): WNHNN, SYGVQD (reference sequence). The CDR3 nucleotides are TGCGCCAGCAGCGATCTACTAAATAATTCACCCCTCCACTTT. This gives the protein CASSDLLNNSPLHF.